These 6 T cell receptor beta chains share one sample of origin, sequenced in a study of early T cells in non-severe SARS-CoV-2 infection. MiXCR, applied by TCRdb to the 5' RACE reads, yields one record per CDR3 protein. The repertoire consists of tens of thousands of distinct CDR3 sequences, with approximately 8.7% occurring once and the leading ten covering around an eighth. Material: whole blood, obtained at baseline. The receptor source for this set is an adult who was a healthcare worker with PCR-confirmed SARS-CoV-2 infection or an uninfected control (not recorded which).

This clonotype was recorded many times. The chain uses TRBV29-1 and TRBJ2-7, with 8 bases fitting TRBD1. Trimming cost V 7 bases and J 7 bases; bases outside gene matches: 12. The CDR3 sequence is 13 residues long. The germline V gene has CDR1 SQVTM and CDR2 ANQGSEA. CDR3 protein: CSGGTGANMEQYF. CDR3 coding DNA: TGCAGCGGTGGGACAGGAGCCAATATGGAGCAGTACTTC.

A few counts support this clonotype. The chain is built from TRBV18 and TRBJ2-6; 9 nucleotides match TRBD1. V was pared by 3 bases and J by 0 bases, with 0 bases of the junction left unmatched. CDR3 length: 16 residues. Per the germline V gene, CDR1 is KGHSH and CDR2 is LQKENI. The chain's CDR3 is CASSPTGGSGANVLTF. The CDR3 DNA is TGTGCCAGCTCACCGACAGGGGGCTCTGGGGCCAACGTCCTGACTTTC.

This clonotype was seen only a few times. The chain uses TRBV20-1 and TRBJ2-7; TRBD1 is a possible D gene (6 bases). This CDR3 contains 13 residues. The germline gives CDR1 DFQATT, CDR2 SNEGSKA (reference sequence). Trimming stripped 4 bases from V and 2 bases from J, with 12 bases between. The CDR3 DNA reads TGCAGTGCTATTGGACAGCTGACCTACGAGCAGTACTTC. Its translation is CSAIGQLTYEQYF.

This clonotype has a count of ten or more. The chain has TRBV6-2 or TRBV6-3 and TRBJ2-7; possible D gene TRBD1, 6 bases. The CDR3 extends over 14 amino acids. Germline-derived CDR1 and CDR2 are MNHEY and SVGEGT. V was shortened by 2 bases and J by 2 bases, with 10 bases between the two germline ends. In nucleotides, the CDR3 is TGTGCCAGCAGTTACCGGACAGACCCCTACGAGCAGTACTTC. Amino acids: CASSYRTDPYEQYF.

At least ten counts were recorded for this clonotype. This chain connects TRBV20-1 to TRBJ2-3; TRBD2 aligns across 15 bases. With V trimmed by 2 bases and J by 1 base, 7 bases remained unmatched. Per the germline V gene, CDR1 is DFQATT and CDR2 is SNEGSKA (reference sequence). This CDR3 is 18 amino acids long. CDR3 nucleotides: TGCAGTGCTAGATCCTGGACTAGCGGGGGGGCGGGCACAGATACGCAGTATTTT. Protein: CSARSWTSGGAGTDTQYF.

The chain joins TRBV10-3 to TRBJ2-6; 10 bases align to TRBD2. Germline lookup yields CDR1 ENHRY and CDR2 SYGVKD. Losses at the gene ends were 3 bases for V and 0 bases for J; bases not matched to a gene: 5. The length of the CDR3 is 18 residues. The CDR3 DNA sequence: TGTGCCATCAGTGACTCTAGCGGGGGATCCTCTGGGGCCAACGTCCTGACTTTC. It yields the protein CAISDSSGGSSGANVLTF.